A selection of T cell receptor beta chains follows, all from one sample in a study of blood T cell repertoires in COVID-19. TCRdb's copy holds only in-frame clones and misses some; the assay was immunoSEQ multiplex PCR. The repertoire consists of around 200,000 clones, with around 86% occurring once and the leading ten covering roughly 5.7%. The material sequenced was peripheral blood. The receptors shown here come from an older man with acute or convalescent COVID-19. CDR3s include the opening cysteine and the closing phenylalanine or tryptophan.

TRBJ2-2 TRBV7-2 CASSLASRRNTGELFF
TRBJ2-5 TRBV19 CASSIGGTTAETQYF
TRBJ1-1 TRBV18 CASSPHQGADTEAFF
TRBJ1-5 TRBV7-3 CAGGASSNQPQHF
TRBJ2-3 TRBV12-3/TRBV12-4 CASSLGVDTQYF
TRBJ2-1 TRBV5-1 CASSLVPAGISYNEQFF
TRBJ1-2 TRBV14 CASSQPGQGFYGYTF
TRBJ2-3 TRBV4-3 CASSQTSGSGTDTQYF
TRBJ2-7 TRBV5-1 CASSPREPGLAGRRVYEQYF
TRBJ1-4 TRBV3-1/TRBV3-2 CASRGRQGGAANEKLFF